The 19 T cell receptor beta chains in this list originate from one sample, sequenced in a study of glioma-infiltrating T cells after dendritic cell vaccination. Libraries were prepared by immunoSEQ multiplex PCR; TCRdb keeps only in-frame clonotypes and omits some of them. Among fewer than 85,000 clones listed, about 87% were seen once. This material consisted of blood, taken before dendritic cell vaccination. Receptor source: a human donor with glioblastoma.

The chain carries TRBV4-1 and TRBJ1-3; 9 bases fit TRBD1. This CDR3 spans 16 amino acids. With 5 bases clipped from V and 3 bases from J, the junction kept 8 bases outside the gene matches. Germline CDR1 reads MGHRA; CDR2 reads YSYEKL. CDR3 region: CASSFSDRGGGNTIYF. In DNA form, the CDR3 reads TGCGCCAGCAGCTTTTCGGACAGGGGCGGTGGAAACACCATATATTTT.

In DNA form, the CDR3 reads TGCGCCAGCAGCCCCGGGAGCGCTCTTAATGAAAAACTGTTTTTT. Protein sequence: CASSPGSALNEKLFF. V and J are TRBV5-1 and TRBJ1-4; D is unresolved. Germline CDR1 is SGHRS and CDR2 is YFSETQ. V was shortened by 4 bases and J by 4 bases, with 14 bases between the two germline ends. The CDR3 totals 15 residues.

This clone came up once. The chain employs TRBV12-5 and TRBJ2-7; TRBD1 agrees at 11 bases. V was clipped by 0 bases and J by 0 bases; unmatched bases: 4. Germline CDR1 and CDR2: LGHNT and FRNRAP. The CDR3 loop spans 17 amino acids. CDR3 sequence (DNA): TGTGCTAGTGGTTTGGTACTCGGACAGGGGGCCTCCTACGAGCAGTACTTC. Its protein is CASGLVLGQGASYEQYF.

Only a few counts were recorded for this clone. The J gene is TRBJ2-3, the V gene TRBV9, with TRBD2 matching over 11 bases. The CDR3 has 15 amino acids. The ends lost 4 bases at V and 1 base at J; junction bases unmatched: 2. Germline V gene lookup returns CDR1 SGDLS and CDR2 YYNGEE. CDR3 sequence (DNA): TGTGCCAGCAGCTTGACTAGCGGGGGCACAGATACGCAGTATTTT. This codes for CASSLTSGGTDTQYF.

This clone was counted a single time. The chain couples TRBV11-2 to TRBJ2-7, with TRBD1 as a possible D gene (6 bases). The CDR3 is made up of 14 amino acids. V was cut by 5 bases and J by 2 bases, with 13 bases left in between. Germline V gene lookup returns CDR1 SGHAT and CDR2 FQNNGV. The CDR3 DNA reads TGTGCCAGCAGCGTCCGACAGGTGACCTACGAGCAGTACTTC. Translated: CASSVRQVTYEQYF.

This clone was picked up a small number of times. This rearrangement joins TRBV28 to TRBJ2-3, with 11 bases matching TRBD2. The CDR3 runs to 15 residues. The germline CDR1 and CDR2 sequences are MDHEN and SYDVKM. The V and J ends lost 5 bases and 3 bases, in that order; junction bases with no gene match: 4. The CDR3, as DNA: TGTGCCAGCAGTGGGACTAGCGGCTCAACAGATACGCAGTATTTT. Translated: CASSGTSGSTDTQYF.

The sample holds a few counts of this clone. The chain has TRBV2 and TRBJ2-7; D possibly corresponds to TRBD2 (5 bases). The CDR3 sequence is 14 residues long. The ends were cut back, 7 bases at V and 0 bases at J, with 13 bases in the middle. Looked up from germline, CDR1 is SNHLY and CDR2 is FYNNEI. CDR3 in amino acids: CASMPGVISYEQYF. The CDR3 nucleotides read TGTGCCAGCATGCCCGGGGTTATCTCCTACGAGCAGTACTTC.

The rearrangement links TRBV6-6 to TRBJ2-3; D might be TRBD2 (5 bases). The CDR3 runs 15 residues. From germline, CDR1 is MNHNY and CDR2 SVGAGI (reference sequence). Between the trimmed V and J ends, which lost 7 bases and 0 bases, there was a span of 14 bases. As DNA, the CDR3 is TGTGCCAGCATCCTCGAAGGGAGAAGCACAGATACGCAGTATTTT. Translated, it gives CASILEGRSTDTQYF.

The J gene is TRBJ1-4, the V gene TRBV2, with D possibly TRBD1 on 5 matching bases. The V gene lost 1 base and the J gene lost 6 bases, with 9 bases spanning the gap. Germline V CDR1 and CDR2: SNHLY, FYNNEI. CDR3 length equals 14 residues. CDR3 sequence (DNA): TGTGCCAGCAGTGAAGGACGGGGGTATGAAAAACTGTTTTTT. It codes for CASSEGRGYEKLFF. Full variable domain (outside the CDR3, taken from reference TRBV2 and TRBJ1-4): EPEVTQTPSHQVTQMGQEVILRCVPISNHLYFYWYRQILGQKVEFLVSFYNNEISEKSEIFDDQFSVERPDGSNFTLKIRSTKLEDSAMYFCASSEGRGYEKLFFGSGTQLSVL.

J is TRBJ2-7 and V is TRBV30, with unresolved D. The germline V and J ends were trimmed by 0 bases and 3 bases, with 12 bases remaining between them. Per the germline V gene, CDR1 is GTSNPN and CDR2 is SVGIG (reference sequence). The CDR3 spans 14 residues. The CDR3 nucleotides are TGTGCCTGGAGTGTAATAGAGAGCCGCTACGAGCAGTACTTC. It specifies CAWSVIESRYEQYF.

The chain employs TRBV5-1 and TRBJ1-4; TRBD1 matches at 9 bases. This CDR3 has 15 amino acids. Germline CDR1 SGHRS, CDR2 YFSETQ. The V gene end was trimmed by 4 bases and the J gene end by 6 bases; junction bases not matched to a gene: 7. The CDR3 nucleotides read TGCGCCAGCAGCATTAACAGGGGGCATGATGAAAAACTGTTTTTT. Translation: CASSINRGHDEKLFF.

The genes are TRBV19 and TRBJ2-1, with a tentative D call TRBD2 (5 bases). V shed 3 bases and J shed 10 bases, with 13 bases lying between them. Per the germline V gene, CDR1 is LNHDA and CDR2 is SQIVND (reference sequence). The CDR3 covers 13 residues. CDR3 DNA: TGTGCCAGTAGTATTTCAAGGTCGGGAGAGCAGTTCTTC. Amino acid sequence: CASSISRSGEQFF.

The CDR3 region is CASSSAGTGAYGYTF. CDR3 bases: TGCGCCAGCAGCTCAGCCGGGACAGGGGCCTATGGCTACACCTTC. The chain carries TRBV5-1 and TRBJ1-2; 10 bases are shared with TRBD1. CDR1 is SGHRS, CDR2 YFSETQ, per germline. J was trimmed by 4 bases and V by 3 bases; bases with no gene match: 6. The CDR3 contains 15 residues.

The chain employs TRBV9 and TRBJ2-2; 7 nucleotides line up with TRBD2. The CDR3 is 20 residues long. Germline CDR1 is SGDLS and CDR2 is YYNGEE. V dropped 0 bases and J dropped 1; count of bases not matched to a gene: 15. For the CDR3, the DNA is TGTGCCAGCAGCGTAGGACTATTGGGGGGTTTAGCGGGGAACACCGGGGAGCTGTTTTTT. This codes for CASSVGLLGGLAGNTGELFF.

The CDR3 is CASSPELNFKPGANVLTF. The DNA for the CDR3 is TGTGCCAGCAGCCCCGAGTTAAATTTTAAACCTGGGGCCAACGTCCTGACTTTC. The chain is built from TRBV7-9 and TRBJ2-6; no clear D. The germline V gene encodes CDR1 SEHNR and CDR2 FQNEAQ (reference sequence). The CDR3 totals 18 residues. Between the trimmed V and J ends, which lost 5 bases and 2 bases, there was a span of 19 bases. Combining the CDR3 with reference TRBV7-9 and TRBJ2-6 gives the whole variable domain DTGVSQNPRHKITKRGQNVTFRCDPISEHNRLYWYRQTLGQGPEFLTYFQNEAQLEKSRLLSDRFSAERPKGSFSTLEIQRTEQGDSAMYLCASSPELNFKPGANVLTFGAGSRLTVL.

This clone was observed a handful of times. V usage is TRBV6-1 and J usage is TRBJ2-3; 8 bases match TRBD2. This CDR3 has 15 amino acids. Trimming cost V 1 base and J 1 base; bases outside gene matches: 1. Germline loops: CDR1 MNHNS, CDR2 SASEGT. The CDR3 sequence is CASSEEAGGTDTQYF. In DNA form, the CDR3 reads TGTGCCAGCAGTGAAGAAGCGGGGGGCACAGATACGCAGTATTTT.

This clone is a singleton in its sample. The gene calls are TRBV5-1 and TRBJ2-2, with 11 bases lining up with TRBD1. The CDR3 contains 16 residues. Per the germline V gene, CDR1 is SGHRS and CDR2 is YFSETQ. J lost 7 bases, V lost 5 bases, and 10 bases had no gene match. CDR3 residues: CASSSTDRGLIGELFF. CDR3 in DNA: TGCGCCAGCAGTTCCACGGACAGGGGGCTAATCGGGGAGCTGTTTTTT.

CDR3 DNA: TGTGCCAGTAGTATAGGGGGGACAGGGGCCTACGAGCAGTACTTC. This encodes CASSIGGTGAYEQYF. The chain carries TRBV19 and TRBJ2-7, with 10 bases fitting TRBD1. The germline gives CDR1 LNHDA, CDR2 SQIVND (reference sequence). The CDR3 sequence is 15 residues long. The V and J ends lost 1 base and 2 bases, in that order; junction bases with no gene match: 2.

This chain links TRBV7-9 with TRBJ2-3; a possible D gene is TRBD1 (6 bases). The V end lost 5 bases, the J end lost 8 bases, and 26 bases lay between the germline ends. Germline V gene data show CDR1 as SEHNR and CDR2 as FQNEAQ (reference sequence). This CDR3 is built from 17 residues. The chain's CDR3 is CASSTEDSRGQHGTQYF. For the CDR3, the DNA is TGTGCCAGCAGCACTGAGGACAGCCGTGGGCAACATGGTACGCAGTATTTT.